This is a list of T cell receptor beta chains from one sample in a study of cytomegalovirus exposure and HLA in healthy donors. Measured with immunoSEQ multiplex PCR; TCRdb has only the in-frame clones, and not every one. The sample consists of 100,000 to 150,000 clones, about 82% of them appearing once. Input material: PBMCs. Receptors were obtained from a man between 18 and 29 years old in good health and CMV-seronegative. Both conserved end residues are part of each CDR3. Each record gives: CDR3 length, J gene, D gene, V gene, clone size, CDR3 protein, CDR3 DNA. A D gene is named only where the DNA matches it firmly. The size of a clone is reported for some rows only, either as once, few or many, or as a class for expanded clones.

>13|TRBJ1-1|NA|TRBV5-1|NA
CASSITMNTEAFF
TGCGCCAGCAGCATCACAATGAACACTGAAGCTTTCTTT
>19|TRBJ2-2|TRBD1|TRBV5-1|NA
CASSLDFGDRVASTGELFF
TGCGCCAGCAGCTTGGATTTCGGGGACAGGGTGGCGAGCACCGGGGAGCTGTTTTTT
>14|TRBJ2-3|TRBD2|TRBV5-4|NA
CASRNPGGRDTQYF
TGTGCCAGCAGAAACCCGGGGGGTCGGGATACGCAGTATTTT
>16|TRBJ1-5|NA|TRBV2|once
CASRAFGVAGYQPQHF
TGTGCCAGCAGAGCATTCGGGGTTGCGGGTTATCAGCCCCAGCATTTT
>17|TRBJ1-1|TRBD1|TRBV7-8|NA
CASSLERDRGGNTEAFF
TGTGCCAGCAGCTTAGAGCGGGACAGGGGAGGAAACACTGAAGCTTTCTTT
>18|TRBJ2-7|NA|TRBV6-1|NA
CASSEAPGSPARVYEQYF
TGTGCCAGCAGTGAAGCGCCGGGGTCCCCAGCTCGAGTCTACGAGCAGTACTTC
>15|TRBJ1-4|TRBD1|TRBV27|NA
CASSGWDRPNEKLFF
TGTGCCAGCAGTGGATGGGACAGGCCTAATGAAAAACTGTTTTTT
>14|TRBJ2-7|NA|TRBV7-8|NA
CASSEDSIGGEQYF
TGTGCCAGCAGCGAAGACAGTATCGGGGGCGAGCAGTACTTC
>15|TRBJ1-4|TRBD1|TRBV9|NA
CASSAGQGRGEKLFF
TGTGCCAGCAGCGCAGGACAGGGGCGTGGGGAAAAACTGTTTTTT
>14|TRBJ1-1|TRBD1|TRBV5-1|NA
CASSFGTGGTEAFF
TGCGCCAGCAGCTTCGGGACAGGCGGAACTGAAGCTTTCTTT
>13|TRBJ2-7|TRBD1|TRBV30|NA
CAWKTGSSYEQYF
TGTGCCTGGAAGACAGGGTCATCCTACGAGCAGTACTTC
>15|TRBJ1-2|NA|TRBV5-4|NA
CASSLSGGASYGYTF
TGTGCCAGCAGCCTAAGTGGGGGCGCCTCCTATGGCTACACCTTC
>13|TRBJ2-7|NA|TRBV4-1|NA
CASSPGGGYEQYF
TGCGCCAGCAGCCCCGGAGGCGGCTACGAGCAGTACTTC
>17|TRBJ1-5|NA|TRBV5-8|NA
CASRDEGLGGFLEPQHF
TGTGCCAGCAGGGATGAAGGACTCGGTGGATTCTTGGAGCCCCAGCATTTT
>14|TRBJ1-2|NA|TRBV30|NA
CAWSVGYLGDGYTF
TGTGCCTGGAGTGTAGGCTATCTAGGGGATGGCTACACCTTC
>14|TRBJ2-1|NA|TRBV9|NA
CASSPRTLYNEQFF
TGTGCCAGCAGCCCACGGACTCTTTACAATGAGCAGTTCTTC
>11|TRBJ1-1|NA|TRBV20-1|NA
CSARATLEAFF
TGCAGTGCTAGGGCGACACTCGAAGCTTTCTTT
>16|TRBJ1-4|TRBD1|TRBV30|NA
CAWSVDRQGLPEKLFF
TGTGCCTGGAGTGTTGACCGACAGGGCCTCCCTGAAAAACTGTTTTTT
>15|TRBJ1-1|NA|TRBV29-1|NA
CSVEATRQMNTEAFF
TGCAGCGTTGAAGCCACAAGACAGATGAACACTGAAGCTTTCTTT
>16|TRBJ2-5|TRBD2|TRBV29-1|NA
CSASPGTSGGAGAQYF
TGCAGCGCCTCCCCCGGGACTAGCGGGGGGGCAGGGGCCCAGTACTTC
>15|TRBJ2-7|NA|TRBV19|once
CASSIARAGNYEQYF
TGTGCCAGTAGTATAGCAAGGGCCGGGAACTACGAGCAGTACTTC
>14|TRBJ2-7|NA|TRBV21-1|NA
CASSPAGGAYEQYF
TGTGCCAGCAGTCCTGCCGGGGGGGCCTACGAGCAGTACTTC
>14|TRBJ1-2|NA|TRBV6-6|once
CASSYDADNYGYTF
TGTGCCAGCAGTTACGACGCAGACAATTATGGCTACACCTTC
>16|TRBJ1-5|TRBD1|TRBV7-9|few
CASSDRGGQGNQPQHF
TGTGCCAGCAGTGACCGAGGGGGCCAGGGCAATCAGCCCCAGCATTTT
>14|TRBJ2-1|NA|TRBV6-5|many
CATRKEGFSAEQFF
TGTGCCACCCGAAAGGAGGGCTTTAGTGCTGAGCAGTTCTTC
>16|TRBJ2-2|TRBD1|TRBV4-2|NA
CASSQEETGLTGELFF
TGTGCCAGCAGCCAAGAGGAGACAGGGCTCACCGGGGAGCTGTTTTTT
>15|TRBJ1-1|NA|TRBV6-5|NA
CASSYSEELNTEAFF
TGTGCCAGCAGTTACTCAGAGGAGTTGAACACTGAAGCTTTCTTT
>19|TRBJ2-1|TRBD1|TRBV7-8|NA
CASNRPGQGTYWTYNEQFF
TGTGCCAGCAACAGACCGGGACAGGGGACCTATTGGACCTACAATGAGCAGTTCTTC
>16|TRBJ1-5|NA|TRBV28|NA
CASAGAGRYSNQPQHF
TGTGCCAGCGCAGGGGCAGGGAGATATAGCAATCAGCCCCAGCATTTT
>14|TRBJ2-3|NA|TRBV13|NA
CASRPRDFTDTQYF
TGTGCCAGCAGACCTAGGGACTTCACAGATACGCAGTATTTT
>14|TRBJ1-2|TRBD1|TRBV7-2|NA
CASRGDRALYGYTF
TGTGCCAGCAGAGGTGACAGGGCGCTCTATGGCTACACCTTC
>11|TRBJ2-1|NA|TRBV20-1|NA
CSARRVSEQFF
TGCAGTGCTAGGAGGGTTTCCGAGCAGTTCTTC
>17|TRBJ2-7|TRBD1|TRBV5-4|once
CASSSGQPSLPFYEQYF
TGTGCCAGCAGCTCGGGACAGCCCTCGCTTCCCTTCTACGAGCAGTACTTC
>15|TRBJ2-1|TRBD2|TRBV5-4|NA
CASSSKASGYNEQFF
TGTGCCAGCAGTTCCAAGGCTAGCGGCTACAATGAGCAGTTCTTC